The 7 T cell receptor beta chains listed next were all sequenced from one sample in a study of T cell changes during pregnancy in multiple sclerosis. Sequencing used immunoSEQ multiplex PCR; TCRdb keeps in-frame clones, though not all of them. This table holds under 150,000 clones, 90% to 98% found once. This sample comprised peripheral blood, obtained after pregnancy. The receptors shown here come from a female donor with multiple sclerosis, enrolled in a pregnancy study.

The CDR3: CASSEAIWDRAYF. Here the CDR3 DNA reads TGTGCCAGCAGTGAAGCGATATGGGACAGGGCCTACTTC. The rearrangement links TRBV6-1 to TRBJ2-5; 9 positions agree with TRBD1. CDR1 and CDR2 (germline): MNHNS, SASEGT. The junction had 7 bases not matched to a gene; V was cut back by 0 bases and J by 14 bases. This CDR3 is 13 amino acids long.

This rearrangement joins TRBV5-1 to TRBJ2-7; perhaps TRBD1 as D (6 bases). Germline values: CDR1 SGHRS, CDR2 YFSETQ. V shed 3 bases and J shed 6 bases, with 10 bases lying between them. The CDR3 covers 12 residues. CDR3 nucleotides: TGCGCCAGCAGCTACCAGGGGTTCGAGCAGTACTTC. Its translation: CASSYQGFEQYF.

The rearrangement links TRBV9 to TRBJ2-7, with 14 bases aligning to TRBD2. Germline values: CDR1 SGDLS, CDR2 YYNGEE. V shed 0 bases, J shed 4 bases, and the junction held 3 bases outside the gene matches. This CDR3 region has 16 residues. This CDR3 reads CASSVAGLAGGYEQYF. The CDR3 nucleotides read TGTGCCAGCAGCGTAGCTGGACTAGCGGGAGGATACGAGCAGTACTTC. The variable domain in full, completed from reference TRBV9 and TRBJ2-7, reads DSGVTQTPKHLITATGQRVTLRCSPRSGDLSVYWYQQSLDQGLQFLIQYYNGEERAKGNILERFSAQQFPDLHSELNLSSLELGDSALYFCASSVAGLAGGYEQYFGPGTRLTVT.

J is TRBJ2-7 and V is TRBV7-2; 12 nucleotides align to TRBD1. Germline trimming cut 1 base from V and 5 bases from J; bases unmatched to any gene: 3. CDR1 and CDR2 from the germline V gene are SGHTA and FQGNSA. The length of the CDR3 is 15 residues. CDR3 region: CASSLGDRGPDEQYF. In DNA, the CDR3 is TGTGCCAGCAGCTTAGGGGACAGGGGGCCTGACGAGCAGTACTTC.

V is TRBV25-1 and J is TRBJ2-1; 7 bases agree with TRBD2. Unmatched junction bases numbered 12, after V lost 4 bases and J lost 15 bases. The CDR3 runs 13 residues. Per germline, CDR1 MGHDK and CDR2 SYGVNS. The CDR3 loop reads CASSAGLALAAFF. CDR3 bases: TGTGCCAGCAGTGCCGGATTAGCGCTAGCGGCGTTCTTC.

This chain uses TRBV19 with TRBJ2-5, with 7 bases matching TRBD2. The germline V gene encodes CDR1 LNHDA and CDR2 SQIVND (reference sequence). The CDR3 consists of 15 residues. Trimming removed 1 base from V and 3 bases from J; junction bases left unmatched: 5. The CDR3 nucleotides read TGTGCCAGTAGTATAGGGGCAGCGGGAAAAGAGACCCAGTACTTC. Protein: CASSIGAAGKETQYF. The whole variable domain, filled in from reference TRBV19 and TRBJ2-5, reads DGGITQSPKYLFRKEGQNVTLSCEQNLNHDAMYWYRQDPGQGLRLIYYSQIVNDFQKGDIAEGYSVSREKKESFPLTVTSAQKNPTAFYLCASSIGAAGKETQYFGPGTRLLVL.

This chain links TRBV28 with TRBJ2-1; D may be TRBD2 (6 bases). The CDR3 has 15 residues. Trimming removed 6 bases from V and 4 bases from J, with 16 bases in between. From germline, CDR1 is MDHEN and CDR2 SYDVKM. The DNA of the CDR3 is TGTGCCAGCAGGAGGAGGGCCGAATCGTACAATGAGCAGTTCTTC. Translation: CASRRRAESYNEQFF.